The rows below give T cell receptor beta chains drawn from one sample of a study of T cell responses to AZD1222 COVID-19 vaccine. Clones were sequenced by immunoSEQ multiplex PCR, and TCRdb holds only the in-frame ones, with some missing. Of 150,000 or so clones in the sample, 90% to 95% are singletons; the top ten hold about 1%. Sequencing used peripheral blood, obtained 28 days after the second AZD1222 dose. Source of these receptors: an adult who received the AZD1222 COVID-19 vaccine. Both conserved end residues are part of each CDR3. Each record gives: J gene, V gene, D gene, clone size, CDR3 length, CDR3 protein, CDR3 DNA. A D gene is named only where the DNA matches it firmly. Expanded clones get a size class; other rows say once, few or many, or leave the size out.

TRBJ2-1 TRBV6-1 . . 16 CASSGMHSSSYNEQFF TGTGCCAGCAGTGGTATGCATTCGAGCTCCTACAATGAGCAGTTCTTC
TRBJ1-1 TRBV7-9 . . 14 CASSFGHLNTEAFF TGTGCCAGCAGCTTTGGACACTTGAACACTGAAGCTTTCTTT
TRBJ1-6 TRBV3-1/TRBV3-2 . . 13 CASSPTVNSPLHF TGTGCCAGCAGCCCTACAGTTAATTCACCCCTCCACTTT
TRBJ1-2 TRBV7-8 . . 16 CASSLGSGALDYGYTF TGTGCCAGCAGCTTAGGATCGGGGGCATTGGATTATGGCTACACCTTC
TRBJ1-5 TRBV19 TRBD1 . 14 CASSIAYRGQPQHF TGTGCCAGTAGTATAGCCTACAGGGGTCAGCCCCAGCATTTT
TRBJ2-7 TRBV29-1 . . 13 CSVGGLVSYEQYF TGCAGCGTTGGGGGGCTGGTCTCCTACGAGCAGTACTTC
TRBJ1-1 TRBV10-3 TRBD1 . 14 CAIIKGQGHTEAFF TGTGCCATCATCAAAGGACAGGGTCACACTGAAGCTTTCTTT
TRBJ2-1 TRBV5-4 TRBD2 . 15 CASRAGTSGENEQFF TGTGCCAGCAGGGCCGGGACTAGCGGGGAAAATGAGCAGTTCTTC
TRBJ1-3 TRBV7-2 . once 15 CASSLVQGSGNTIYF TGTGCCAGCAGCCTCGTACAGGGTTCTGGAAACACCATATATTTT
TRBJ1-1 TRBV24-1 . . 13 CATSDFPNTEAFF TGTGCCACCAGTGATTTCCCTAACACTGAAGCTTTCTTT
TRBJ1-2 TRBV12-3/TRBV12-4 TRBD1 . 13 CASKKGTAYGYTF TGTGCCAGCAAAAAGGGGACAGCCTATGGCTACACCTTC
TRBJ2-1 TRBV18 . . 14 CASSPPGSYNEQFF TGTGCCAGCTCACCACCGGGGTCCTACAATGAGCAGTTCTTC
TRBJ1-2 TRBV15 . . 12 CATSRSHYGYTF TGTGCCACCAGCAGATCTCATTATGGCTACACCTTC
TRBJ2-5 TRBV20-1 . . 16 CSASNHLRSAQETQYF TGCAGTGCTAGTAACCACTTGAGATCCGCCCAAGAGACCCAGTACTTC
TRBJ2-7 TRBV6-1 TRBD2 . 17 CASSEALPAGDPYEQYF TGTGCCAGCAGTGAAGCGCTTCCAGCGGGGGATCCCTACGAGCAGTACTTC
TRBJ1-4 TRBV19 . . 14 CASTTGYVGEKLFF TGTGCCAGTACTACAGGGTACGTGGGTGAAAAACTGTTTTTT
TRBJ1-1 TRBV27 . . 15 CASSSLTALNTEAFF TGTGCCAGCAGTTCCCTGACAGCCTTGAACACTGAAGCTTTCTTT
TRBJ2-1 TRBV7-2 . . 16 CASSLAGLEVYNEQFF TGTGCCAGCAGCTTAGCGGGGCTAGAAGTCTACAATGAGCAGTTCTTC
TRBJ1-5 TRBV24-1 . . 12 CATSDWQGTQHF TGTGCCACCAGTGATTGGCAGGGGACACAGCATTTT
TRBJ2-1 TRBV6-4 TRBD2 . 15 CASRERGGSYNEQFF TGTGCCAGCAGGGAGCGGGGGGGCTCCTACAATGAGCAGTTCTTC